A selection of T cell receptor beta chains follows, all from one sample in a study of blood T cells in healthy people across ages. TCRdb ran MiXCR on the 5' RACE reads and lists one entry per CDR3 protein. The repertoire holds fewer than 900,000 distinct CDR3 sequences, with around 48% as singletons. The sample was blood. These TCRs come from a woman in her fifties or sixties in good health. Both conserved end residues are part of each CDR3. The D gene is left open where the match is weak. Not every row has a clone size; where given, it reads once, few, many or a size class.

>TRBJ2-1|TRBD2|TRBV2|16|.
CASSEGTAGGWNEQFF
TGTGCCAGCAGTGAAGGAACAGCGGGAGGATGGAATGAGCAGTTCTTC
>TRBJ2-5|.|TRBV7-3|16|.
CASSLTGGGGQETQYF
TGTGCCAGCAGCTTAACGGGTGGAGGGGGCCAAGAGACCCAGTACTTC
>TRBJ1-1|.|TRBV20-1|12|.
CSARGERDGAFF
TGCAGTGCTAGGGGTGAGAGGGACGGAGCTTTCTTT
>TRBJ1-2|.|TRBV9|12|medium-sized
CASSVPPDGYTF
TGTGCCAGCAGCGTCCCCCCGGATGGCTACACCTTC
>TRBJ1-4|.|TRBV18|15|.
CASSPTGNYNEKLFF
TGTGCCAGCTCACCAACCGGGAATTATAATGAAAAACTGTTTTTT
>TRBJ1-2|.|TRBV7-3|13|few
CASSFNTGYGYTF
TGTGCCAGCAGCTTTAATACGGGGTACGGCTACACCTTC
>TRBJ2-7|.|TRBV7-2|14|few
CASSHSPSRGEQYF
TGTGCCAGCAGTCACAGTCCCTCGAGGGGCGAGCAGTACTTC
>TRBJ2-4|TRBD2|TRBV4-1|17|few
CASSQELAVLAKNIQYF
TGCGCCAGCAGCCAAGAACTAGCGGTACTAGCCAAAAACATTCAGTACTTC
>TRBJ2-1|TRBD1|TRBV6-2/TRBV6-3|15|.
CASRSGGLGINEQFF
TGTGCCAGCAGATCAGGGGGCCTGGGGATCAATGAGCAGTTCTTC
>TRBJ2-5|.|TRBV29-1|13|.
CSVPSQGKETQYF
TGCAGCGTTCCGTCTCAGGGAAAAGAGACCCAGTACTTC
>TRBJ2-7|.|TRBV29-1|15|.
CSVGLRLARDHEQYF
TGCAGCGTTGGTCTTAGGCTAGCGAGGGACCACGAGCAGTACTTC
>TRBJ2-5|TRBD2|TRBV6-2/TRBV6-3|14|few
CASSRLAGQETQYF
TGTGCCAGCAGCCGACTAGCGGGACAAGAGACCCAGTACTTC
>TRBJ2-1|.|TRBV5-1|14|few
CASSFDGAYNEQFF
TGCGCCAGCAGCTTTGACGGTGCCTACAATGAGCAGTTCTTC
>TRBJ1-6|.|TRBV4-2|13|.
CASSPGLPRPLHF
TGTGCCAGCAGCCCCGGATTACCGAGACCCCTCCACTTT
>TRBJ1-2|.|TRBV5-6|15|.
CASSGISSPSHGHTF
TGTGCCAGCAGCGGAATCAGCAGCCCATCCCATGGCCACACCTTC
>TRBJ2-7|.|TRBV7-2|16|few
CASSLAASSPTYEQYF
TGTGCCAGCAGCTTAGCTGCTAGCTCCCCCACCTACGAGCAGTACTTC
>TRBJ2-1|.|TRBV7-9|15|.
CASSLRVNSYNEQFF
TGTGCCAGCAGCTTGAGGGTAAACTCCTACAATGAGCAGTTCTTC
>TRBJ2-3|.|TRBV20-1|14|once
CSARALVGTDTQYF
TGCAGTGCTAGAGCACTAGTTGGCACAGATACGCAGTATTTT
>TRBJ2-2|.|TRBV5-6|16|few
CASSLGSLANTGELFF
TGTGCCAGCAGCTTGGGATCACTCGCGAACACCGGGGAGCTGTTTTTT
>TRBJ2-5|TRBD1|TRBV7-9|14|.
CASSGRTGFGTQYF
TGTGCCAGCAGCGGGCGGACAGGGTTCGGGACCCAGTACTTC
>TRBJ2-4|TRBD2|TRBV20-1|15|.
CSASSPGLESNIQYF
TGCAGTGCTAGCAGCCCGGGACTAGAAAGTAACATTCAGTACTTC
>TRBJ2-7|.|TRBV27|14|few
CASSSYDSSYEQYF
TGTGCCAGCAGTTCTTACGACAGCTCCTACGAGCAGTACTTC
>TRBJ1-2|.|TRBV20-1|12|.
CSARGRQRGYTF
TGCAGTGCTAGAGGGCGACAGCGTGGCTACACCTTC
>TRBJ2-7|.|TRBV5-6|11|.
CASSLEAEQYF
TGTGCCAGCAGCTTGGAAGCCGAGCAGTACTTC
>TRBJ1-2|TRBD1|TRBV27|14|few
CASRKTGANYGYTF
TGTGCCAGCAGAAAGACAGGGGCCAACTATGGCTACACCTTC
>TRBJ2-3|.|TRBV27|13|.
CASTIQGQDTQYF
TGTGCCAGCACGATTCAGGGCCAAGATACGCAGTATTTT
>TRBJ1-6|.|TRBV7-2|12|.
CASSLGVPPLHF
TGTGCCAGCAGCTTAGGGGTCCCACCCCTCCACTTT
>TRBJ2-7|.|TRBV9|15|few
CASSALGTASYEQYF
TGTGCCAGCAGCGCCCTCGGGACGGCTTCCTACGAGCAGTACTTC